Each of the 25 T cell receptor beta chains below was sequenced from the same sample in a study of T cell repertoires in cytomegalovirus infection. These receptors' antigens are unknown. A single record per CDR3 protein comes from TCRdb applying MiXCR to the reads. The sample has 450,000 to 650,000 distinct CDR3 sequences; 40% are singletons. The sample was cultured PBMCs, taken from culture after CMV antigen stimulation. The origin of the receptors is a human donor in good health (CMV status not recorded). Some clones in this sample may be carry-over from other donors' samples.

The CDR3 DNA follows: TGTGCCAGCTCACCGATTGGACAGCAAGAGACCCAGTACTTC. Amino acid sequence: CASSPIGQQETQYF. The genes are TRBV18 and TRBJ2-5, with D possibly being TRBD1 (6 bases). Trimming stripped 3 bases from V and 2 bases from J, with 10 bases between. The germline V gene has CDR1 KGHSH and CDR2 LQKENI. This CDR3 region has 14 residues.

The chain employs TRBV6-1 and TRBJ1-4, with D uncertain. The V gene lost 6 bases and the J gene lost 4 bases, with 12 bases spanning the gap. The V gene's germline CDR1 is MNHNS and CDR2 SASEGT. This CDR3 comprises 14 residues. The CDR3 DNA is TGTGCCAGCAGCTTCGAACAGAGTAATGAAAAACTGTTTTTT. Protein product: CASSFEQSNEKLFF.

The count of this clonotype is one. The chain carries TRBV7-6 and TRBJ1-5; D remains ambiguous. CDR1 and CDR2 from the germline V gene are SGHVS and FNYEAQ. The CDR3 length is 19 residues. V lost 4 bases and J 5 bases, leaving 27 bases between the germline ends. The CDR3 nucleotides read TGTGCCAGCAGCTCCACCCGGGCGGAAGGGATGGGGTACCATCAGCCCCAGCATTTT. Amino acids: CASSSTRAEGMGYHQPQHF.

The chain's CDR3 is CASSNRPGQGYEQYF. CDR3 nucleotides: TGTGCCAGTAGTAACAGACCGGGACAGGGGTACGAGCAGTACTTC. The chain has TRBV19 and TRBJ2-7; 10 bases align to TRBD1. V gave up 4 bases and J gave up 4 bases; unmatched junction bases: 7. The CDR3 contains 15 residues. Germline V gene data show CDR1 as LNHDA and CDR2 as SQIVND (reference sequence).

The chain has TRBV7-9 and TRBJ2-5; no reliable D call. V gave up 1 base and J gave up 4 bases, with 13 bases separating them. The CDR3 spans 15 residues. Germline V gives CDR1 SEHNR, CDR2 FQNEAQ (reference sequence). CDR3 nucleotide sequence: TGTGCCAGCAGCTTAGAAGGCCCCACGGGAGAGACCCAGTACTTC. Translation: CASSLEGPTGETQYF.

This clonotype was observed a handful of times. V gene TRBV7-2 combines with J gene TRBJ2-7; TRBD1 agrees at 7 bases. V lost 1 base to trimming and J lost 5 bases; unmatched junction nucleotides: 8. CDR3 length: 15 residues. Looked up from germline, CDR1 is SGHTA and CDR2 is FQGNSA. CDR3 in amino acids: CASSLVGRGRNEQYF. CDR3 bases: TGTGCCAGCAGCTTAGTCGGTAGGGGGCGAAACGAGCAGTACTTC.

This chain uses TRBV7-2 with TRBJ1-2; no clear D gene. V gave up 5 bases and J gave up 2 bases, with 15 bases separating them. Germline CDR1 SGHTA, CDR2 FQGNSA. The CDR3 length is 15 residues. CDR3 DNA: TGTGCCAGCAGCCCCCAGTGGCAGGCCAACTATGGCTACACCTTC. It encodes CASSPQWQANYGYTF.

The rearrangement joins TRBV28 to TRBJ2-1, with TRBD2 matching 9 bases. The J segment lost 4 bases and the V segment lost 5 bases, leaving 6 bases of the junction unmatched. The CDR3 consists of 15 residues. CDR1 and CDR2 from the germline V gene are MDHEN and SYDVKM. The chain's CDR3 is CASSRRLAGYNEQFF. The CDR3 DNA reads TGTGCCAGCAGTAGGAGGCTAGCGGGGTACAATGAGCAGTTCTTC.

A few counts support this clonotype. The V call is TRBV20-1, the J call TRBJ1-1; the D is unclear. V was pared by 6 bases and J by 1 base, with 9 bases between. CDR3 length equals 12 residues. CDR1 DFQATT and CDR2 SNEGSKA come from the germline V gene (reference sequence). The DNA of the CDR3 is TGCAGTGCAAGGTGGGGGAACACTGAAGCTTTCTTT. Residues: CSARWGNTEAFF.

This sequence joins TRBV6-2 or TRBV6-3 and TRBJ2-1, with 11 bases matching TRBD2. The germline V gene has CDR1 MNHEY and CDR2 SVGEGT. This CDR3 has 16 amino acids. V was pared by 6 bases and J by 8 bases, with 12 bases of the junction left unmatched. This CDR3 reads CASRSGSGRARDEQFF. The CDR3 DNA reads as TGTGCCAGCAGATCGGGTAGCGGGAGGGCCCGGGATGAGCAGTTCTTC.

This clonotype has only a few counts. The chain carries TRBV5-1 and TRBJ1-1, with D possibly matching TRBD1 (6 bases). In germline, CDR1 is SGHRS, CDR2 YFSETQ. V lost 4 bases to trimming and J lost 5 bases, with 15 bases between them. The CDR3 contains 14 residues. For the CDR3, the DNA is TGCGCCAGCAGCCCCGTGGGGGCAGGGACTGAAGCTTTCTTT. It yields the protein CASSPVGAGTEAFF.

The CDR3 nucleotides read TGTGCCAGCAGCCCCAAGGTACACGAGCAGTACTTC. Its translation: CASSPKVHEQYF. This sequence joins TRBV7-2 and TRBJ2-7; D gene unclear. The CDR3 totals 12 residues. Germline lookup yields CDR1 SGHTA and CDR2 FQGNSA. V was shortened by 5 bases and J by 5 bases, with 10 bases between the two germline ends.

The sample holds many counts of this clonotype. This rearrangement joins TRBV12-3 or TRBV12-4 to TRBJ2-1, with a tentative D call TRBD2 (5 bases). Trimming left V 6 bases short and J 9 bases short, with 12 bases between. CDR3 length equals 12 residues. CDR3 sequence: CASSLLAGEQFF. As DNA, the CDR3 is TGTGCCAGCAGCCTCCTAGCCGGTGAGCAGTTCTTC.

This clonotype was counted a few times. J is TRBJ2-7 and V is TRBV7-9, with 10 bases matching TRBD2. Germline trimming cut 5 bases from V and 3 bases from J; bases unmatched to any gene: 16. From germline, CDR1 is SEHNR and CDR2 FQNEAQ (reference sequence). The CDR3 is made up of 18 amino acids. The CDR3 DNA reads as TGTGCCAGCAGCCAACCTCCCACTAGCGGGGAAGGAGGCTACGAGCAGTACTTC. It yields the protein CASSQPPTSGEGGYEQYF.

The chain joins TRBV12-3 or TRBV12-4 to TRBJ2-7; the match to TRBD1 covers 7 bases. The CDR3 contains 15 residues. The V segment lost 4 bases and the J segment 4 bases; nucleotides outside the gene matches: 10. CDR3 DNA sequence: TGTGCCAGCAGTTACCGACAGGGCCCTGGTTACGAGCAGTACTTC. It translates to CASSYRQGPGYEQYF.

The J gene is TRBJ2-7, the V gene TRBV5-1; maybe TRBD2 (5 bases). V lost 3 bases and J lost 3, with 13 bases in between. The CDR3 sequence is 14 residues long. Germline-derived CDR1 and CDR2 are SGHRS and YFSETQ. The CDR3 sequence is CASSSTAGGYEQYF. The CDR3 coding sequence is TGCGCCAGCAGCTCTACGGCGGGTGGCTACGAGCAGTACTTC.

The V call is TRBV11-2, the J call TRBJ2-5, with TRBD1 as a possible D gene (6 bases). CDR1 is SGHAT and CDR2 is FQNNGV in the germline V gene. The CDR3 is 18 amino acids. V lost 0 bases, J lost 0 bases, and 17 bases lay in between. Here the CDR3 DNA reads TGTGCCAGCAGCTTAGATGAGTGGGGGCCCGAGTACCAAGAGACCCAGTACTTC. Protein sequence: CASSLDEWGPEYQETQYF.

V gene TRBV12-3 or TRBV12-4 combines with J gene TRBJ2-7; TRBD2 is a possible D gene (5 bases). Deletions cut 3 bases from V and 2 bases from J, with 8 bases between. CDR3 size: 13 residues. This CDR3 reads CASSLTLAYEQYF. Written as DNA, the CDR3 is TGTGCCAGCAGTTTGACACTAGCCTACGAGCAGTACTTC.

This clonotype was counted only a few times. This chain connects TRBV20-1 to TRBJ1-6; tentative D call: TRBD1 (5 bases). Germline V gives CDR1 DFQATT, CDR2 SNEGSKA (reference sequence). The CDR3 extends over 17 amino acids. Trimming took 0 bases from V and 8 from J, leaving 20 bases between them. CDR3 loop: CSARDFGGGGGYSPLHF. DNA of the CDR3: TGCAGTGCTAGAGATTTCGGGGGTGGTGGGGGTTATTCACCCCTCCACTTT.

This rearrangement joins TRBV20-1 to TRBJ1-1; D possibly corresponds to TRBD1 (5 bases). V was trimmed by 3 bases and J by 0 bases, leaving 23 bases between them. CDR3 length: 18 amino acids. Germline lookup yields CDR1 DFQATT and CDR2 SNEGSKA (reference sequence). CDR3 loop: CSARATRWIGDLNTEAFF. The CDR3 DNA sequence: TGCAGTGCTAGGGCCACGAGGTGGATCGGGGACTTGAACACTGAAGCTTTCTTT.

This chain joins TRBV5-1 and TRBJ1-2; 9 nucleotides line up with TRBD1. The CDR3 is 16 amino acids. V lost 0 bases to trimming and J lost 5 bases; unmatched junction nucleotides: 8. CDR1 is SGHRS and CDR2 is YFSETQ in the germline V gene. CDR3 nucleotide sequence: TGCGCCAGCAGCTTGGCCCCGGGACAGGGTCGGTATGGCTACACCTTC. It specifies CASSLAPGQGRYGYTF.

A note on this clonotype: It is likely a read error, because the conserved phenylalanine at the end of the CDR3 is missing. This chain connects TRBV10-3 to TRBJ2-5; D gene unclear. Germline V gene sequence: CDR1 ENHRY, CDR2 SYGVKD. CDR3 length: 14 amino acids. Between the trimmed V and J ends, which lost 3 bases and 1 base, there was a span of 9 bases. CDR3 in DNA: TGTGCCATCAGTGAACGATCTTCCCAAGAGACCCAGTACTTA. Residues: CAISERSSQETQYL.

A single count supports this clonotype. This chain connects TRBV27 to TRBJ2-2; perhaps TRBD1 as D (5 bases). CDR3 length: 17 residues. V was shortened by 6 bases and J by 4 bases, with 21 bases between the two germline ends. Germline V gene sequence: CDR1 MNHEY, CDR2 SMNVEV (reference sequence). Here the CDR3 reads CASSPRGSSRITGELFF. DNA for the CDR3: TGTGCCAGCAGCCCTAGGGGCTCTAGTCGCATCACCGGGGAGCTGTTTTTT.

A few counts support this clonotype. V and J are TRBV4-3 and TRBJ2-3; 13 bases align to TRBD2. V shed 4 bases, J shed 6 bases, and the junction held 13 bases outside the gene matches. The CDR3 totals 18 residues. Germline values: CDR1 LGHNA, CDR2 YSLEER. CDR3 sequence: CASSPGTSGRASRDTQYF. The CDR3 DNA follows: TGCGCCAGCAGCCCTGGAACTAGCGGGAGGGCGAGTAGGGATACGCAGTATTTT.

This chain links TRBV12-3 or TRBV12-4 with TRBJ2-3; D unclear. Deletions cut 6 bases from V and 0 bases from J, with 13 bases between. This CDR3 is 15 amino acids long. The CDR3 coding sequence is TGTGCCAGCAGGCTCGGGTATGCTAGCACAGATACGCAGTATTTT. As protein: CASRLGYASTDTQYF.